Following are 18 T cell receptor beta chains from one sample sequenced in a study of shared clonotypes between healthy human individuals. The assay was immunoSEQ multiplex PCR, and TCRdb's table has in-frame clones only and misses some. The repertoire includes just over 2,000,000 clones, less than 95% of them detected once, and around 1.1% sits in the top ten. Only CD45RO-negative cells positively selected for CCR7 counted as naive CD8 cells, so terminally differentiated effector memory CD45RA+ cells were excluded. The material sequenced was naive CD8+ T cells sorted from blood. All receptors derive from a young man in good health.

This clone appeared a single time. Within the sample, other DNA sequences also encode this same CDR3. This rearrangement joins TRBV5-1 to TRBJ2-7, with D unclear. This CDR3 has 12 residues. Trimming cost V 4 bases and J 3 bases, with 8 bases left between them. CDR1 is SGHRS and CDR2 is YFSETQ in the germline V gene. The CDR3 DNA reads TGCGCCAGCAGCCCGCGCGGCTACGAGCAGTACTTC. Protein: CASSPRGYEQYF.

The rearrangement uses TRBV2 and TRBJ1-4; tentative D call: TRBD1 (5 bases). The ends were cut back, 2 bases at V and 2 bases at J, with 9 bases in the middle. This CDR3 comprises 15 residues. In germline, CDR1 is SNHLY, CDR2 FYNNEI. As DNA, the CDR3 is TGTGCCAGCAGTGAATGGGAGGGGACTAATGAAAAACTGTTTTTT. Translated: CASSEWEGTNEKLFF.

This clone was counted once. In nucleotides, the CDR3 is TGTGCCAGCAGTTTAAGTAGGACTCGTACAGATACGCAGTATTTT. Residues: CASSLSRTRTDTQYF. This chain joins TRBV27 and TRBJ2-3, with D possibly matching TRBD2 (5 bases). CDR1 MNHEY and CDR2 SMNVEV come from the germline V gene (reference sequence). The ends were cut back, 2 bases at V and 3 bases at J, with 12 bases in the middle. The CDR3 length is 15 residues.

On this clone itself: The same CDR3 also results from other DNA sequences found in this sample. The rearrangement uses TRBV9 and TRBJ2-7, with D perhaps TRBD1 or TRBD2 (6 bases each). Between the trimmed V and J ends, which lost 0 bases and 2 bases, there was a span of 9 bases. The germline CDR1 and CDR2 sequences are SGDLS and YYNGEE. The CDR3 runs to 14 residues. In DNA form, the CDR3 reads TGTGCCAGCAGCGTAGGCGGGGACACCTACGAGCAGTACTTC. Residues: CASSVGGDTYEQYF.

The chain combines TRBV9 with TRBJ1-2, with D possibly being TRBD1 (5 bases). The CDR3 is made up of 13 amino acids. Trimming removed 7 bases from V and 3 bases from J, with 13 bases in between. The V gene's germline CDR1 is SGDLS and CDR2 YYNGEE. Here the CDR3 DNA reads TGTGCCAGCGAGGGGTCTCGTGACTATGGCTACACCTTC. It encodes CASEGSRDYGYTF.

The chain uses TRBV10-2 and TRBJ2-2, with D possibly being TRBD2 (7 bases). Germline V lookup: CDR1 WSHSY, CDR2 SAAADI. The V gene lost 9 bases and the J gene lost 0 bases, with 17 bases spanning the gap. CDR3 size: 16 residues. CDR3: CASEEGGSPNTGELFF. The CDR3 DNA reads as TGCGCCAGTGAGGAGGGGGGGTCCCCGAACACCGGGGAGCTGTTTTTT.

The chain employs TRBV5-6 and TRBJ2-5; D not certain. Germline CDR1 and CDR2: SGHDT and YYEEEE. The CDR3 sequence is 12 residues long. Trimming shortened V by 7 bases and J by 1 base, and 8 bases separated the two germline ends. CDR3: CASSGAQETQYF. The CDR3 DNA sequence: TGTGCCAGCTCAGGCGCCCAAGAGACCCAGTACTTC.

CDR3 coding DNA: TGCGCCAGCAGCCCCAGCGGGCAGGGCTACGAGACCCAGTACTTC. The encoded protein is CASSPSGQGYETQYF. The rearrangement uses TRBV4-3 and TRBJ2-5; a possible D gene is TRBD2 (6 bases). Between the trimmed V and J ends, which lost 4 bases and 5 bases, there was a span of 17 bases. The CDR3 has 15 amino acids. Germline-derived CDR1 and CDR2 are LGHNA and YSLEER.

For this clone: Other DNA sequences of this sample code for an identical CDR3. The chain uses TRBV9 and TRBJ2-3; D possibly matches TRBD1 or TRBD2 (5 bases each). CDR1 and CDR2 from the germline V gene are SGDLS and YYNGEE. Between the trimmed V and J ends, which lost 2 bases and 0 bases, there was a span of 10 bases. The CDR3 runs to 15 residues. The CDR3 nucleotides are TGTGCCAGCAGCGTGGGACGGGGAAGCACAGATACGCAGTATTTT. This translates into CASSVGRGSTDTQYF.

V is TRBV7-2 and J is TRBJ1-1; no clear D gene. This CDR3 spans 13 amino acids. CDR1 is SGHTA, CDR2 FQGNSA, per germline. Trimming removed 5 bases from V and 4 bases from J, with 11 bases in between. The CDR3, as DNA: TGTGCCAGCAGCGGAGGGCTGGGCACTGAAGCTTTCTTT. This encodes CASSGGLGTEAFF.

V usage is TRBV7-8 and J usage is TRBJ1-5; no clear D. The length of the CDR3 is 16 residues. Trimming stripped 5 bases from V and 0 bases from J, with 14 bases between. The germline V gene has CDR1 SGHVS and CDR2 FQNEAQ. This chain's CDR3 is CASSQNRSHSNQPQHF. The CDR3 region has the DNA TGTGCCAGCAGCCAAAATAGGAGTCATAGCAATCAGCCCCAGCATTTT.

This rearrangement joins TRBV7-9 to TRBJ2-2; 13 bases are shared with TRBD2. Germline values: CDR1 SEHNR, CDR2 FQNEAQ (reference sequence). The J segment lost 7 bases and the V segment lost 6 bases, leaving 14 bases of the junction unmatched. CDR3 length: 18 residues. The CDR3, as DNA: TGTGCCAGCAGTAGCGGACTAGCGGGAGCATTACCCAACGGGGAGCTGTTTTTT. It codes for CASSSGLAGALPNGELFF.

CDR3 loop: CSAAGETSTDTQYF. CDR3 nucleotides: TGCAGCGCCGCAGGGGAGACCTCCACAGATACGCAGTATTTT. V usage is TRBV29-1 and J usage is TRBJ2-3, with D maybe TRBD1 (6 bases). Trimming stripped 7 bases from V and 2 bases from J, with 16 bases between. The CDR3 covers 14 residues. Germline loops: CDR1 SQVTM, CDR2 ANQGSEA.

This clone was seen once. J is TRBJ2-5 and V is TRBV28; tentatively, D is TRBD1 (5 bases). Germline V CDR1 and CDR2: MDHEN, SYDVKM. CDR3 length: 15 residues. V was cut by 2 bases and J by 1 base, with 11 bases left in between. CDR3 nucleotides: TGTGCCAGCAGTTTAGGGGCAGCAGTCCAAGAGACCCAGTACTTC. Protein: CASSLGAAVQETQYF.

As regards this clone: Other DNA variants within this sample encode the same CDR3. The chain uses TRBV5-1 and TRBJ2-7; D is unclear. The CDR3 loop spans 14 amino acids. Germline CDR1 reads SGHRS; CDR2 reads YFSETQ. V was pared by 0 bases and J by 2 bases, with 9 bases between. CDR3 sequence: CASSLAGAAYEQYF. The CDR3 coding sequence is TGCGCCAGCAGCTTGGCCGGCGCTGCCTACGAGCAGTACTTC.

This chain uses TRBV5-1 with TRBJ2-7, with 9 bases that match TRBD1. The V and J ends lost 6 bases and 2 bases, in that order; junction bases with no gene match: 3. The CDR3 spans 13 residues. From germline, CDR1 is SGHRS and CDR2 YFSETQ. The DNA of the CDR3 is TGCGCCAGCACCGGGACAGGGCCCTACGAGCAGTACTTC. This translates into CASTGTGPYEQYF.

The CDR3 DNA reads as TGTGCCAGCAGCTCTCTTCGGCAGGGGATCTACGAGCAGTACTTC. Its translation: CASSSLRQGIYEQYF. The V gene is TRBV6-1, the J gene TRBJ2-7; a weak D match, TRBD1 (6 bases). V was cut by 6 bases and J by 3 bases, with 18 bases left in between. This CDR3 is built from 15 residues. Looked up from germline, CDR1 is MNHNS and CDR2 is SASEGT.

The gene calls are TRBV7-9 and TRBJ1-5; the D gene is possibly TRBD1 (5 bases). Germline CDR1 SEHNR, CDR2 FQNEAQ (reference sequence). The CDR3 length is 15 residues. V was clipped by 1 base and J by 0 bases, with 7 bases between them. As DNA, the CDR3 is TGTGCCAGCAGCTTAGGCAGGGTTAGCAATCAGCCCCAGCATTTT. This sequence encodes CASSLGRVSNQPQHF.